A single sample gave rise to the 32 T cell receptor beta chains below, sequenced in a study of regulatory T cells in long-lasting Graves disease. TCR beta libraries were built with iRepertoire HTBI primers and Arm-PCR of CDR3 regions. From the multiplex PCR reads, TCRdb called clonotypes with MiXCR, one entry per CDR3 protein. The table includes around 500,000 distinct CDR3 sequences, approximately 15% detected once. As for time point: newly diagnosed GD, antithyroid drugs for less than 3 months. PBMC RNA was the source of the TCR library. Another study also made use of these data, one on T cells in Graves' hyperthyroidism and ophthalmopathy.

The sample was peripheral blood mononuclear cells (PBMCs), taken at new diagnosis, from a patient treated with antithyroid drugs. These TCRs come from a man aged 25-45 years with Graves disease.

As concerns this clonotype: This sequence may be a read error, since a much larger clone differs from it by one base. As the CDR3 is not closed by the conserved phenylalanine or tryptophan, this likely results from a read error. The chain couples TRBV25-1 to TRBJ2-1; 10 bases are a match to TRBD2. With 3 bases clipped from V and 5 bases from J, the junction kept 16 bases outside the gene matches. Germline V gene lookup returns CDR1 MGHDK and CDR2 SYGVNS. This CDR3 comprises 19 residues. This chain's CDR3 is CASSDLSGLAGALHNEQFL. CDR3 bases: TGTGCCAGCAGTGACCTATCCGGGCTAGCGGGGGCTTTACACAATGAGCAGTTCCTC.

This clonotype showed up many times. V gene TRBV11-2 combines with J gene TRBJ2-7, with D maybe TRBD1 (5 bases). V was pared by 2 bases and J by 4 bases, with 9 bases between. The V gene's germline CDR1 is SGHAT and CDR2 FQNNGV. CDR3 length: 13 amino acids. Here the CDR3 DNA reads TGTGCCAGCAGCTTACGGACACTTTACGAGCAGTACTTC. Amino acid sequence: CASSLRTLYEQYF.

The gene calls are TRBV5-6 and TRBJ2-7; the match to TRBD1 covers 7 bases. The CDR3 loop spans 16 amino acids. The V and J ends lost 4 bases and 4 bases, in that order; junction bases with no gene match: 14. Germline lookup yields CDR1 SGHDT and CDR2 YYEEEE. CDR3 in DNA: TGTGCCAGCAGCATGAAATTATCCGGCAGGGGGTACGAGCAGTACTTC. Translation: CASSMKLSGRGYEQYF.

This clonotype was counted at least ten times. This chain uses TRBV5-1 with TRBJ2-1; perhaps TRBD2 as D (6 bases). The germline V gene encodes CDR1 SGHRS and CDR2 YFSETQ. The V and J ends lost 2 bases and 7 bases respectively, with 13 bases between them. The CDR3 runs to 14 residues. The chain's CDR3 is CASSLIGSGNEQFF. The CDR3 coding sequence is TGCGCCAGCAGCTTAATCGGGAGTGGGAATGAGCAGTTCTTC.

This clonotype appeared many times. V and J are TRBV11-3 and TRBJ2-1; 11 nucleotides agree with TRBD2. The length of the CDR3 is 21 residues. With V trimmed by 1 base and J by 0 bases, 14 bases remained unmatched. CDR1 is SGHNT, CDR2 YENEEA, per germline. The CDR3 nucleotides are TGTGCCAGCAGCTTAGCCCCCGGGACTAGCGGTTCCGTTAGCTCCTACAATGAGCAGTTCTTC. Protein sequence: CASSLAPGTSGSVSSYNEQFF.

This clonotype was observed many times. The chain recombines TRBV6-5 with TRBJ2-5; tentatively, D is TRBD1 (6 bases). Germline V lookup: CDR1 MNHEY, CDR2 SVGAGI. Trimming took 2 bases from V and 0 from J, leaving 10 bases between them. The CDR3 runs 15 residues. This CDR3 reads CASSYIQGHQETQYF. CDR3 coding DNA: TGTGCCAGCAGTTACATCCAGGGGCACCAAGAGACCCAGTACTTC.

This clonotype has a handful of counts. The chain uses TRBV18 and TRBJ1-4; D not certain. The V gene's germline CDR1 is KGHSH and CDR2 LQKENI. V lost 3 bases to trimming and J lost 4 bases, with 9 bases between them. The CDR3 totals 14 residues. In DNA, the CDR3 is TGTGCCAGCTCACCCGCCTATGTTAATGAAAAACTGTTTTTT. Amino acid sequence: CASSPAYVNEKLFF.

This clonotype was observed a few times. The V and J genes are TRBV6-5 and TRBJ1-2; D uncertain. This CDR3 region has 15 residues. Per the germline V gene, CDR1 is MNHEY and CDR2 is SVGAGI. Trimming left V 2 bases short and J 4 bases short, with 14 bases between. CDR3 nucleotides: TGTGCCAGCAGTTACCCCCCAGCCGGGGTCTATGGCTACACCTTC. Translation: CASSYPPAGVYGYTF.

This clonotype was detected many times. The chain is built from TRBV12-3 or TRBV12-4 and TRBJ2-2; D unclear. The V gene lost 4 bases and the J gene lost 0 bases, with 12 bases spanning the gap. CDR3 length: 16 residues. Here the CDR3 reads CASSSVDGSNTGELFF. CDR3 coding DNA: TGTGCCAGCAGTTCGGTCGACGGATCGAACACCGGGGAGCTGTTTTTT.

Ten or more counts support this clonotype. V is TRBV7-3 and J is TRBJ2-1; 8 nucleotides match TRBD2. V was pared by 1 base and J by 1 base, with 3 bases of the junction left unmatched. The CDR3 sequence is 16 residues long. Per the germline V gene, CDR1 is SGHTA and CDR2 is FQGTGA. The CDR3: CASSLISGGSYNEQFF. As DNA, the CDR3 is TGTGCCAGCAGCTTAATCAGCGGGGGTTCCTACAATGAGCAGTTCTTC.

This clonotype occurred a few times. The chain is built from TRBV12-3 or TRBV12-4 and TRBJ2-7, with D possibly matching TRBD2 (6 bases). Trimming took 6 bases from V and 0 from J, leaving 12 bases between them. This CDR3 has 14 amino acids. As DNA, the CDR3 is TGTGCCAGCAGACAGGCCGGGAGCTCCTACGAGCAGTACTTC. Amino acids: CASRQAGSSYEQYF.

The rearrangement joins TRBV30 to TRBJ2-3; 8 nucleotides agree with TRBD2. CDR1 and CDR2 (germline): GTSNPN, SVGIG (reference sequence). Trimming took 5 bases from V and 5 from J; bases not matched to a gene: 12. The CDR3 contains 15 residues. CDR3 residues: CAWARSGSGGDTQYF. The CDR3 coding sequence is TGTGCCTGGGCCCGAAGCGGGAGCGGGGGAGATACGCAGTATTTT.

This clonotype was seen repeatedly, ten times or more. The chain carries TRBV9 and TRBJ2-7; TRBD2 matches at 10 bases. The CDR3 spans 17 residues. V trimming: 4 bases; J trimming: 4 bases; junction bases outside the gene matches: 14. Germline V gene sequence: CDR1 SGDLS, CDR2 YYNGEE. CDR3 loop: CASSPQEAGTSVYEQYF. CDR3 DNA: TGTGCCAGCAGCCCTCAGGAAGCCGGGACTAGCGTATACGAGCAGTACTTC.

This clonotype came up many times. The V gene is TRBV20-1, the J gene TRBJ2-1; 10 bases fit TRBD2. Germline CDR1 reads DFQATT; CDR2 reads SNEGSKA (reference sequence). This CDR3 contains 17 residues. The V and J ends lost 2 bases and 3 bases, in that order; junction bases with no gene match: 10. CDR3 residues: CSARPLTSGTFYNEQFF. CDR3 coding DNA: TGCAGTGCTAGACCTCTTACTAGCGGGACCTTCTACAATGAGCAGTTCTTC.

This clonotype was detected a few times. This chain joins TRBV11-1 and TRBJ1-6; D might be TRBD1 (5 bases). Germline CDR1 reads SGHAT; CDR2 reads FQDESV (reference sequence). The CDR3 runs 13 residues. V was pared by 5 bases and J by 10 bases, with 12 bases between. Written as DNA, the CDR3 is TGTGCCAGCAGCGGGAGGACAAGATCACCCCTCCACTTT. Translated, it gives CASSGRTRSPLHF.

V and J are TRBV29-1 and TRBJ2-1; TRBD2 might be the D (6 bases). The CDR3 extends over 14 amino acids. The germline gives CDR1 SQVTM, CDR2 ANQGSEA. The V gene lost 3 bases and the J gene lost 3 bases, with 12 bases spanning the gap. The CDR3, as DNA: TGCAGCGTTGATCGAGGGCGGGGCTACAATGAGCAGTTCTTC. This codes for CSVDRGRGYNEQFF.

Notes on this clonotype: A read error likely explains this, since a far larger clone differs by one base. The chain has TRBV28 and TRBJ1-2; tentatively, D is TRBD1 (5 bases). Germline CDR1 reads MDHEN; CDR2 reads SYDVKM. The CDR3 length is 13 residues. V was cut by 6 bases and J by 6 bases, with 14 bases left in between. The CDR3 bases are TGTGCCAGCAGCTTTGGGGGGTCGAATGGCTACACCTTC. Translation gives CASSFGGSNGYTF.

This clonotype was counted at least ten times. The V gene is TRBV30, the J gene TRBJ1-2, with 9 bases identical to TRBD1. CDR1 GTSNPN and CDR2 SVGIG come from the germline V gene (reference sequence). The CDR3 contains 16 residues. CDR3 nucleotides: TGTGCTTCGGACGAGGGACAGGGTTTATCCAACTATGGCTACACCTTC. This translates into CASDEGQGLSNYGYTF.

There are many counts of this clonotype. The genes are TRBV15 and TRBJ1-6; unclear D gene. The V end lost 8 bases, the J end lost 1 base, and 9 bases lay between the germline ends. Germline loops: CDR1 LNHNV, CDR2 YYDKDF (reference sequence). The CDR3 loop spans 14 amino acids. The CDR3 nucleotides are TGTGCCACCCGCGGTGGTTCCTATAATTCACCCCTCCACTTT. Translated, it gives CATRGGSYNSPLHF.

This clonotype was detected ten times or more. This chain uses TRBV20-1 with TRBJ2-5; no reliable D call. CDR3 length equals 14 residues. Germline CDR1 is DFQATT and CDR2 is SNEGSKA (reference sequence). V was trimmed by 6 bases and J by 1 base, leaving 15 bases between them. As DNA, the CDR3 is TGCAGTGCCAGCCCTCGAGAGAGCCAAGAGACCCAGTACTTC. This gives the protein CSASPRESQETQYF.

This clonotype was seen more than once but under ten times. The rearrangement uses TRBV20-1 and TRBJ2-7; no clear D gene. The V gene lost 2 bases and the J gene lost 7 bases, with 18 bases spanning the gap. Germline lookup yields CDR1 DFQATT and CDR2 SNEGSKA (reference sequence). This CDR3 spans 14 amino acids. CDR3 nucleotides: TGCAGTGCTAGACGGGTAGAAGGCTCTCGAGAGCAGTACTTC. Translating it yields CSARRVEGSREQYF.

This rearrangement joins TRBV19 to TRBJ1-1, with TRBD1 as a possible D gene (5 bases). Deletions cut 8 bases from V and 5 bases from J, with 18 bases between. The CDR3 extends over 14 amino acids. Germline V lookup: CDR1 LNHDA, CDR2 SQIVND (reference sequence). CDR3 residues: CASALRQPVTEAFF. The CDR3 region has the DNA TGTGCCAGTGCCCTTCGACAGCCGGTAACTGAAGCTTTCTTT.

This clonotype was counted ten times or more. The chain recombines TRBV30 with TRBJ2-7; 7 nucleotides align to TRBD1. Germline assignment: CDR1 GTSNPN and CDR2 SVGIG (reference sequence). The CDR3 totals 16 residues. V shed 6 bases, J shed 0 bases, and the junction held 14 bases outside the gene matches. CDR3 nucleotide sequence: TGTGCCTGCAGGGACAGAGGTTTTCGGAGCTCCTACGAGCAGTACTTC. It translates to CACRDRGFRSSYEQYF. Filled out from reference TRBV30 and TRBJ2-7, the complete variable domain reads SQTIHQWPATLVQPVGSPLSLECTVEGTSNPNLYWYRQAAGRGLQLLFYSVGIGQISSEVPQNLSASRPQDRQFILSSKKLLLSDSGFYLCACRDRGFRSSYEQYFGPGTRLTVT.

This clonotype was picked up many times. The genes are TRBV19 and TRBJ1-1, with unresolved D. Germline V gives CDR1 LNHDA, CDR2 SQIVND (reference sequence). The CDR3 has 16 amino acids. With 0 bases removed from V and 1 base from J, the gap between germline ends came to 12 bases. The CDR3 DNA follows: TGTGCCAGTAGTATAGATCAGAGAAAGACGAACACTGAAGCTTTCTTT. Its translation: CASSIDQRKTNTEAFF. The whole variable domain, remainder taken from reference TRBV19 and TRBJ1-1, is DGGITQSPKYLFRKEGQNVTLSCEQNLNHDAMYWYRQDPGQGLRLIYYSQIVNDFQKGDIAEGYSVSREKKESFPLTVTSAQKNPTAFYLCASSIDQRKTNTEAFFGQGTRLTVV.

The sample holds many counts of this clonotype. This chain connects TRBV6-1 to TRBJ2-2; 8 nucleotides line up with TRBD2. The germline gives CDR1 MNHNS, CDR2 SASEGT. The CDR3 is made up of 22 amino acids. The ends lost 4 bases at V and 6 bases at J; junction bases unmatched: 28. The CDR3 reads CASSAYPGGPGGGAGVSGELFF. The DNA for the CDR3 is TGTGCCAGCAGTGCCTATCCCGGCGGGCCGGGTGGGGGAGCGGGAGTCTCCGGGGAGCTGTTTTTT.

This clonotype has ten or more counts. The V call is TRBV6-1, the J call TRBJ1-1; a weak D match, TRBD1 (5 bases). The CDR3 has 14 residues. Trimming removed 6 bases from V and 6 bases from J, with 17 bases in between. The germline gives CDR1 MNHNS, CDR2 SASEGT. CDR3 in DNA: TGTGCCAGCAGGGACCGACAGCGCGGCGCTGAAGCTTTCTTT. Translated: CASRDRQRGAEAFF.

There are a few counts of this clonotype. The rearrangement joins TRBV19 to TRBJ1-2; a weak D match, TRBD1 (5 bases). V gave up 7 bases and J gave up 4 bases, with 13 bases separating them. CDR1 and CDR2 (germline): LNHDA, SQIVND (reference sequence). The CDR3 has 13 amino acids. The CDR3 reads CASIRAGPYGYTF. The CDR3, as DNA: TGTGCCAGTATCCGGGCAGGGCCCTATGGCTACACCTTC.

This clonotype showed up many times. CDR3 in DNA: TGTGCCAGCAGGTTAAAGGGGGCGTTCGGACTAGCCATCACAGATACGCAGTATTTT. This gives the protein CASRLKGAFGLAITDTQYF. The gene calls are TRBV11-2 and TRBJ2-3, with a weak D call TRBD2 (8 bases). V lost 6 bases and J 2 bases, leaving 27 bases between the germline ends. Germline V CDR1 and CDR2: SGHAT, FQNNGV. This CDR3 has 19 residues.

Many counts were recorded for this clonotype. The V gene is TRBV7-8, the J gene TRBJ1-2, with D perhaps TRBD1 (5 bases). The germline gives CDR1 SGHVS, CDR2 FQNEAQ. V was trimmed by 5 bases and J by 4 bases, leaving 20 bases between them. The CDR3 loop spans 16 amino acids. The CDR3 DNA is TGTGCCAGCAGCCCGGAACCGGGACTATTATTCTATGGCTACACCTTC. This encodes CASSPEPGLLFYGYTF. Variable domain in full (rest from reference TRBV7-8 and TRBJ1-2): GAGVSQSPRYKVAKRGQDVALRCDPISGHVSLFWYQQALGQGPEFLTYFQNEAQLDKSGLPSDRFFAERPEGSVSTLKIQRTQQEDSAVYLCASSPEPGLLFYGYTFGSGTRLTVV.

This clonotype was observed at least ten times. The chain combines TRBV12-3 or TRBV12-4 with TRBJ2-4, with D possibly being TRBD1 or TRBD2 (5 bases each). The CDR3 has 14 residues. The germline V and J ends were trimmed by 2 bases and 5 bases, with 10 bases remaining between them. The CDR3 DNA is TGTGCCAGCAGTTTAAGAGGGGCTCAAAACATTCAGTACTTC. Translating gives CASSLRGAQNIQYF.

In this sample, this clonotype turned up many times. The CDR3 bases are TGTGCCAGCAGCCCTAGACAGCTGGATGAGCAGTTCTTC. It encodes CASSPRQLDEQFF. The chain joins TRBV28 to TRBJ2-1; possibly TRBD1 for D (5 bases). Trimming pared 6 bases from V and 8 bases from J, leaving 14 bases between. This CDR3 has 13 amino acids. Germline lookup yields CDR1 MDHEN and CDR2 SYDVKM.

This clonotype was picked up a small number of times. The V and J genes are TRBV20-1 and TRBJ2-5; TRBD2 is a possible D gene (5 bases). Germline assignment: CDR1 DFQATT and CDR2 SNEGSKA (reference sequence). Trimming removed 2 bases from V and 7 bases from J, with 11 bases in between. This CDR3 spans 12 amino acids. CDR3 loop: CSARQTRGTQYF. The DNA of the CDR3 is TGCAGTGCTAGACAGACCCGGGGGACCCAGTACTTC.